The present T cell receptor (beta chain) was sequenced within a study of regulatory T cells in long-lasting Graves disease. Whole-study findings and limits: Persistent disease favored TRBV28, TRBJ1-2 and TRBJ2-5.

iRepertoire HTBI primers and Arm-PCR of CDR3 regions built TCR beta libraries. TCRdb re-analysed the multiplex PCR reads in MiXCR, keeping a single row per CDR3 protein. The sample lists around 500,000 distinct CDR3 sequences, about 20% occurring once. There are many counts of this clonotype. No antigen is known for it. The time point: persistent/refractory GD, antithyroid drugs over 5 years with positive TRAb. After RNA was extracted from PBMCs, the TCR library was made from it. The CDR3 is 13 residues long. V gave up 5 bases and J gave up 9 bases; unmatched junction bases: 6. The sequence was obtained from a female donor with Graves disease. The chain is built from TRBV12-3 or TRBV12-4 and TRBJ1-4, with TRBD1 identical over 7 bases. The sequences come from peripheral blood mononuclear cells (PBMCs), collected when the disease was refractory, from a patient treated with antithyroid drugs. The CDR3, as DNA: TGTGCCAGCAGTCTACAGGGGAGGCAAAAACTGTTTTTT. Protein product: CASSLQGRQKLFF.